The source of this TCR beta chain is a study of T cells in Graves' hyperthyroidism and ophthalmopathy (dated by TCRdb to about 2019). For the study in its entirety: Peripheral blood was sampled at the time of initial diagnosis, prior to any treatment. In roughly six Graves' hyperthyroidism patients, the study also compared T-cell repertoires from thyroid tissue with T-cell repertoires from blood. The 100 discovery patients were randomly divided into training and test sets at a 7:3 ratio. Prospective prediction of ophthalmopathy was tested in an independent validation cohort consisting of 18 to 20 hyperthyroidism patients and some 17 patients who later progressed to ophthalmopathy. After blood sampling, hyperthyroidism patients were treated with methimazole at a starting dose of 30 mg daily, and ophthalmopathy patients were treated with high-dose intravenous methylprednisolone. TCR Vbeta CDR3 sequencing of roughly 140 peripheral blood samples (more than 40 ophthalmopathy, roughly 74 hyperthyroidism and approximately 17 progressor patients) is reported in the paper. To identify TCR V-J signatures that set the groups apart, the researchers used a discovery cohort of 90 to 100 patients, made up of under 45 with Graves' ophthalmopathy and some 55 with stable Graves' hyperthyroidism.

Trimming costs V 1 base and J 3 bases, and their ends lie 17 bases apart. CDR1 and CDR2 (MDHEN, SYDVKM) derive from the germline V gene. The CDR3, from cysteine to phenylalanine, totals 17 residues. The DNA shown is the 51-base CDR3, in frame from base 1. What the study reported, not specific to this receptor: Most expanded thyroid clonotypes (frequency above 0.001) were also detected in blood, a finding suggesting that blood repertoires may reflect thyroid immune responses. In validation, the model predicted progression to ophthalmopathy with 55% to 71% sensitivity and approximately 74% specificity, a median of around six months before onset. No statistical method was used to fix the sample size in advance, and group allocation was not hidden from the investigators. Ophthalmopathy was separated from stable hyperthyroidism by a 13 V-J signature model, with about 88% sensitivity and about 84% specificity obtained in cross-validation and 80%/75% obtained in testing.

Details on this clonotype: It has no known antigen specificity. Nothing much larger sits one base from this clone, and base qualities are not available.

The TCR beta CDR3 regions were amplified from the RNA transcripts. The first round of RT-PCR for the TCR CDR3 was performed with the HTBI primer set and the Qiagen OneStep RT-PCR kit. Libraries were constructed in a second round of multiplex PCR, after which size selection and purification were performed. Sequencing of the libraries was done on an Illumina HiSeq2000 using paired-end 100 bp reads. The study's own analysis went as follows. SOAPnuke was used to process the raw data, removing reads that contained adapters or uncalled bases, had a mean Phred below 15, or lacked an exact match to the constant primer or identifier. High-quality paired reads were merged with COPE v1.2.5, and unique nucleotide sequences were defined as clonotypes. MiTCR v1.1 was used to align clonotypes to the IMGT TRBV, TRBD and TRBJ reference segments. Analysis was restricted to V-J combinations with a frequency above 0.0001, which covered roughly 99% of repertoires. The TCS score was defined as F50 (clonal expansion) divided by E x V (chaos), with BLOSUM62-based TCRdist calculated between CDR3 peptides within each V-J. Welch's t-statistics and random forest reduced some 510 V-J features to under 15, which were used in a naive Bayes classifier (R e1071). The similarity between thyroid and blood repertoires was quantified using the Morisita-Horn index. Clones were called with MiXCR by TCRdb after fastp trimmed the public reads at Q25, and only in-frame beta chains were retained. Every entry covers one CDR3 protein and lists the most common genes and DNA from its rows. The V and J calls here are based on TCRdb, not the publication. This sample has 550,000 to 700,000 distinct CDR3 sequences in its table, and approximately 15% of those were observed once. The top ten hold around 4% of the sample.

Ophthalmopathy patients had moderately to severely active disease, with a Clinical Activity Score of 3 or more, a NOSPECS grade of 4 or more, and a disease duration of less than 3 months. Exclusion was applied to patients with uncontrolled infections, other autoimmune diseases, pregnancy or lactation. Diagnoses relied on clinical symptoms, serum thyroxine and TRAb, thyroid ultrasound and orbital computed tomography. PBMCs were separated from around 9.1 ml of fresh peripheral blood using Ficoll-Paque density gradient centrifugation. Trizol reagent was used to extract total RNA, and RNA quality was then checked on an Agilent 2100 Bioanalyzer.

Recombination connected TRBV28 to TRBJ2-3, and TRBD1 may be the D gene, going by 6 matching bases. The sample taken for sequencing was blood. The source of this sequence is a woman aged 40 to 55 with Graves' ophthalmopathy. The bases read TGTGCCAGCAGTTTATTCGGACAGCTCGAGAGTACAGATACGCAGTATTTT. Translated, it reads CASSLFGQLESTDTQYF.